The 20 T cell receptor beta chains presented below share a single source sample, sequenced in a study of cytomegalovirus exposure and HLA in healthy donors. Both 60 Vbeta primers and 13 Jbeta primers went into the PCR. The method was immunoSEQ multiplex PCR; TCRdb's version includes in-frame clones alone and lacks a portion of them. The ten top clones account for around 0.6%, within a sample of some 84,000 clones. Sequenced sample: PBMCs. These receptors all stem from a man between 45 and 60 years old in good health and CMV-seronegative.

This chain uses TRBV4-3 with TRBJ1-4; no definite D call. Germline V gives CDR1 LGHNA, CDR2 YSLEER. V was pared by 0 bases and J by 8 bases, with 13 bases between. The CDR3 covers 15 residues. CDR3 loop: CASSQDPGVGEKLFF. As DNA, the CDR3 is TGCGCCAGCAGCCAAGATCCAGGCGTAGGAGAAAAACTGTTTTTT.

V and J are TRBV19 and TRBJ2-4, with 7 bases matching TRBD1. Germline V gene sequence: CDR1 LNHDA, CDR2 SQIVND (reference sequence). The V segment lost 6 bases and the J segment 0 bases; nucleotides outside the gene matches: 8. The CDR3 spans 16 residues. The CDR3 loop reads CASSGTADLAKNIQYF. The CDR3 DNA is TGTGCCAGTAGCGGGACAGCCGATCTAGCCAAAAACATTCAGTACTTC.

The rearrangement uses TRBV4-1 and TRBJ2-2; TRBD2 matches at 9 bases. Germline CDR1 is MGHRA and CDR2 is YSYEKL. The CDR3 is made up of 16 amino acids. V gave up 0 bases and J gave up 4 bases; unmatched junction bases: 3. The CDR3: CASSQEAGGLTGELFF. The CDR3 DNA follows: TGCGCCAGCAGCCAAGAAGCGGGGGGCCTCACCGGGGAGCTGTTTTTT.

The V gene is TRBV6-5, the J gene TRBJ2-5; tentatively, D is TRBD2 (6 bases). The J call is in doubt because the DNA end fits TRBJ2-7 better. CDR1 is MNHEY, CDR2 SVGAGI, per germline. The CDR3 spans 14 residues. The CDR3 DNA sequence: TGTGCCAGCGGCGGGACCGGACCTGGGGACGAGCAGTACTTC. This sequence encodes CASGGTGPGDEQYF.

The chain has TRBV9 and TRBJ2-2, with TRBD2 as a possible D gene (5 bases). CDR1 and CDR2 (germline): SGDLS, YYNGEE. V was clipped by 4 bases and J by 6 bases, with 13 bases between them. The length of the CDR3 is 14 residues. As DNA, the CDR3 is TGTGCCAGCAGCTCCCAGGCGGGTGCCGGGGAGCTGTTTTTT. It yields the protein CASSSQAGAGELFF.

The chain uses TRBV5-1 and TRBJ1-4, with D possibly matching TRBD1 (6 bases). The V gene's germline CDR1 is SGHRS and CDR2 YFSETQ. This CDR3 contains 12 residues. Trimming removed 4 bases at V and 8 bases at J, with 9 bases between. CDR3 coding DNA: TGCGCCAGCAGCGTCACAGGGGAAAAACTGTTTTTT. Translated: CASSVTGEKLFF.

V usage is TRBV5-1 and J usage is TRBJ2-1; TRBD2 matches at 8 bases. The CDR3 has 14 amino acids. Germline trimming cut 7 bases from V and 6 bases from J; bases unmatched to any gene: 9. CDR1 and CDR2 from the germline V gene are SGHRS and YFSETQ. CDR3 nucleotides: TGCGCCAGCGCTACCCCCAGCGGGGGCAATGAGCAGTTCTTC. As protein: CASATPSGGNEQFF.

CDR3 DNA: TGTGCCAGCAGTTACGGCGGGGGTTACTCCTACGAGCAGTACTTC. It encodes CASSYGGGYSYEQYF. The V gene is TRBV6-5, the J gene TRBJ2-7, with 7 nucleotides matching TRBD2. This CDR3 is built from 15 residues. With V trimmed by 2 bases and J by 0 bases, 4 bases remained unmatched. CDR1 MNHEY and CDR2 SVGAGI come from the germline V gene.

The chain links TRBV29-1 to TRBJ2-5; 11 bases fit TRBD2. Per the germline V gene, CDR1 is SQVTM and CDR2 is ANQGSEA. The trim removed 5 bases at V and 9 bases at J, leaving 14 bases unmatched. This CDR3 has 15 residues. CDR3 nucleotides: TGCAGCGTTACACCCGGGACTAGCGGACCGGAACCCCAGTACTTC. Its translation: CSVTPGTSGPEPQYF.

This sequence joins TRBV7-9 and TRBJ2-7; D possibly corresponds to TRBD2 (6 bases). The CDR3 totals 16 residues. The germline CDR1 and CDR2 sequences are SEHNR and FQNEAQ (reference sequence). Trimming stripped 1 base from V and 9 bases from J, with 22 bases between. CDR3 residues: CASSLVPYGEVQGQYF. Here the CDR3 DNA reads TGTGCCAGCAGCTTAGTTCCCTATGGGGAGGTCCAGGGGCAGTACTTC.

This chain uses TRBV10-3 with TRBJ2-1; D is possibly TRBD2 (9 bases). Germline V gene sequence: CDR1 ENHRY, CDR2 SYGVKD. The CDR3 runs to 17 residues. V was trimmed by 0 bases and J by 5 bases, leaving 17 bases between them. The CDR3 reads CAISESTSGRGHNEQFF. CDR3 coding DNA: TGTGCCATCAGTGAGTCGACTAGCGGCAGGGGGCACAATGAGCAGTTCTTC.

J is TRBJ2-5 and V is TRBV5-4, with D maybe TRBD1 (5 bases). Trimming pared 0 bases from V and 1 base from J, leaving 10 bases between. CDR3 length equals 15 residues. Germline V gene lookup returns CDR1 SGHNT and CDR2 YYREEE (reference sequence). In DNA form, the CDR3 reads TGTGCCAGCAGCTTGGCCACAGGCAGCCAAGAGACCCAGTACTTC. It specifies CASSLATGSQETQYF.

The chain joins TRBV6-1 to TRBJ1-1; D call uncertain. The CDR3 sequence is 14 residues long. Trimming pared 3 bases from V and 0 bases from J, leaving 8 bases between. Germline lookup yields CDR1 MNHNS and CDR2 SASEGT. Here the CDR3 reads CASSDWSMNTEAFF. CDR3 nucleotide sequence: TGTGCCAGCAGTGATTGGAGCATGAACACTGAAGCTTTCTTT.

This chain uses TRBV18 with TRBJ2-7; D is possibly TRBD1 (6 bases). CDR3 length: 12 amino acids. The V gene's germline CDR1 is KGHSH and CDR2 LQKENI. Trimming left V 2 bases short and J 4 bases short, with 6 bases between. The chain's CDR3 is CASSPRGYEQYF. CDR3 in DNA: TGTGCCAGCTCACCAAGGGGGTACGAGCAGTACTTC. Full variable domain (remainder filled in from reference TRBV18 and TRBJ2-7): NAGVMQNPRHLVRRRGQEARLRCSPMKGHSHVYWYRQLPEEGLKFMVYLQKENIIDESGMPKERFSAEFPKEGPSILRIQQVVRGDSAAYFCASSPRGYEQYFGPGTRLTVT.

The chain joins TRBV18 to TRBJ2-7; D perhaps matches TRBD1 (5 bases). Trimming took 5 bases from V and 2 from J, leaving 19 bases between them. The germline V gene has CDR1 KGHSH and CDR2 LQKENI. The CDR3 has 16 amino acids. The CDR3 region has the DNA TGTGCCAGCTCAACGGACAAAGGAAAGCTCGCCTACGAGCAGTACTTC. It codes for CASSTDKGKLAYEQYF.

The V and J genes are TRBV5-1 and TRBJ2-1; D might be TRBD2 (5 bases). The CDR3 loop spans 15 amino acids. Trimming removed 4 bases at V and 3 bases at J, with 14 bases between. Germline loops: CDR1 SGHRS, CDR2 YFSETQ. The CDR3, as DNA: TGCGCCAGCAGCCAAGAGGGATATAGCTACAATGAGCAGTTCTTC. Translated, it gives CASSQEGYSYNEQFF.

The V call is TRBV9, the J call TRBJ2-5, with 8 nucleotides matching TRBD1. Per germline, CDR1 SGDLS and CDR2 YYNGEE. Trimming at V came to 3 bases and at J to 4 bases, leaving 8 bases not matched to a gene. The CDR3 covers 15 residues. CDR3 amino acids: CASSAEDRVVETQYF. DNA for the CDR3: TGTGCCAGCAGCGCCGAGGACAGGGTAGTAGAGACCCAGTACTTC. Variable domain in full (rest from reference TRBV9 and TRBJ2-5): DSGVTQTPKHLITATGQRVTLRCSPRSGDLSVYWYQQSLDQGLQFLIQYYNGEERAKGNILERFSAQQFPDLHSELNLSSLELGDSALYFCASSAEDRVVETQYFGPGTRLLVL.

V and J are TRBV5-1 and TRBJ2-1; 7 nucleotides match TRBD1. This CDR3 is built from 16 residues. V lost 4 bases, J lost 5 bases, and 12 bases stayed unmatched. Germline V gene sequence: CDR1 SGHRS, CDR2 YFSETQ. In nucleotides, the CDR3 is TGCGCCAGCAGCCCCGCCCACAGGGGAAATAACAATGAGCAGTTCTTC. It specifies CASSPAHRGNNNEQFF.

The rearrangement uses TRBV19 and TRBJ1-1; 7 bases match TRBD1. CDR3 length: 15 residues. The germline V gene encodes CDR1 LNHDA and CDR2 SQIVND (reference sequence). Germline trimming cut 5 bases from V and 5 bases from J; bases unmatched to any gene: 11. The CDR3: CASSAGSAGGTEAFF. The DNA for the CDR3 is TGTGCCAGTAGTGCCGGGAGTGCAGGGGGGACTGAAGCTTTCTTT. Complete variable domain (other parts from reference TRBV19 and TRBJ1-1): DGGITQSPKYLFRKEGQNVTLSCEQNLNHDAMYWYRQDPGQGLRLIYYSQIVNDFQKGDIAEGYSVSREKKESFPLTVTSAQKNPTAFYLCASSAGSAGGTEAFFGQGTRLTVV.

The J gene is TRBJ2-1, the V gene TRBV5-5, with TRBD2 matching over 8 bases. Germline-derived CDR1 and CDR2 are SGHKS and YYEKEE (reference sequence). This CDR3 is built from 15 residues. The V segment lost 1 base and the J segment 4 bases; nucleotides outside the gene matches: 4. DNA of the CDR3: TGTGCCAGCAGCTTGTGGACTAGCCCTTACAATGAGCAGTTCTTC. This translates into CASSLWTSPYNEQFF.